Each of the 13 T cell receptor beta chains below was sequenced from the same sample in a study of Ad26.COV2.S vaccination and SARS-CoV-2 variants. Stated treatment: about 20 received Ad26.COV2.S at low or high dose, single or two shots; five or six received placebo; per-sample allocation not given. The samples were gathered on day 63 after the first injection of vaccine or placebo. This table comes from immunoSEQ multiplex PCR, and its TCRdb copy is limited to in-frame clones, with some not included. Of some 350,000 clones in the sample, around 84% were seen once. Material: peripheral blood, obtained in a trial of Ad26.COV2.S vaccine versus placebo. The receptors were sampled from a person between 18 and 65 years old who received the Ad26.COV2.S COVID-19 vaccine or a placebo.

V gene TRBV4-3 combines with J gene TRBJ2-5, with D perhaps assigned TRBD1 or TRBD2 (7 bases each). Trimming shortened V by 3 bases and J by 5 bases, and 16 bases separated the two germline ends. The germline V gene has CDR1 LGHNA and CDR2 YSLEER. The length of the CDR3 is 15 residues. The CDR3 loop is CASSQGGTERETQYF. The CDR3 DNA is TGCGCCAGCAGCCAGGGGGGGACAGAGCGGGAGACCCAGTACTTC.

V usage is TRBV18 and J usage is TRBJ1-4; TRBD1 matches 7 bases. This CDR3 region has 15 residues. Germline V CDR1 and CDR2: KGHSH, LQKENI. With 1 base clipped from V and 7 bases from J, the junction kept 6 bases outside the gene matches. CDR3 DNA: TGTGCCAGCTCACCACAGGGGGCGTCGGTTGAAAAACTGTTTTTT. It encodes CASSPQGASVEKLFF.

The gene calls are TRBV24-1 and TRBJ2-1; 10 positions match TRBD2. The CDR3 loop spans 17 amino acids. Trimming cost V 4 bases and J 7 bases; bases outside gene matches: 12. Germline loops: CDR1 KGHDR, CDR2 SFDVKD. The CDR3 is CATSDPGGAGGFNEQFF. CDR3 sequence (DNA): TGTGCCACCAGTGACCCCGGGGGAGCGGGAGGGTTTAATGAGCAGTTCTTC.

The chain recombines TRBV27 with TRBJ1-2, with TRBD1 as a possible D gene (5 bases). This CDR3 contains 14 residues. Germline lookup yields CDR1 MNHEY and CDR2 SMNVEV (reference sequence). Trimming removed 0 bases from V and 3 bases from J, with 8 bases in between. The CDR3 coding sequence is TGTGCCAGCAGTTTATCGCGGGGGTACTATGGCTACACCTTC. Amino acids: CASSLSRGYYGYTF.

This chain uses TRBV30 with TRBJ2-3; D perhaps matches TRBD2 (5 bases). V gave up 4 bases and J gave up 3 bases, with 14 bases separating them. The CDR3 is 14 residues long. Germline V CDR1 and CDR2: GTSNPN, SVGIG (reference sequence). The CDR3 nucleotides are TGTGCCTGGACGACTATCTCCCCGACAGATACGCAGTATTTT. Amino acids: CAWTTISPTDTQYF.

The chain combines TRBV5-6 with TRBJ2-3, with 9 bases fitting TRBD2. Looked up from germline, CDR1 is SGHDT and CDR2 is YYEEEE. With V trimmed by 0 bases and J by 4 bases, 9 bases remained unmatched. The CDR3 sequence is 17 residues long. The DNA for the CDR3 is TGTGCCAGCAGCTTGGAAATAGCGGGAGAAGTGCCAGATACGCAGTATTTT. It codes for CASSLEIAGEVPDTQYF.

The CDR3 loop is CASSQDQRVNNEQFF. The DNA of the CDR3 is TGCGCCAGCAGCCAAGACCAGCGGGTGAACAATGAGCAGTTCTTC. The chain links TRBV4-3 to TRBJ2-1; maybe TRBD2 (6 bases). Germline V gene lookup returns CDR1 LGHNA and CDR2 YSLEER. Trimming pared 0 bases from V and 5 bases from J, leaving 11 bases between. This CDR3 contains 15 residues.

This sequence joins TRBV15 and TRBJ2-5, with D perhaps matching TRBD1 or TRBD2 (5 bases each). CDR3 size: 18 residues. Germline lookup yields CDR1 LNHNV and CDR2 YYDKDF (reference sequence). V lost 0 bases and J 5 bases, leaving 22 bases between the germline ends. The CDR3 reads CATSRDPGERGRPETQYF. CDR3 DNA: TGTGCCACCAGCAGAGATCCCGGTGAGAGGGGCCGACCGGAGACCCAGTACTTC.

The genes are TRBV10-3 and TRBJ2-3, with TRBD2 matching over 14 bases. V dropped 10 bases and J dropped 0; count of bases not matched to a gene: 3. The CDR3 spans 15 residues. Per the germline V gene, CDR1 is ENHRY and CDR2 is SYGVKD. The CDR3 DNA follows: TGTGCCACGAGGACTAGCGGGGGGAGCACAGATACGCAGTATTTT. It specifies CATRTSGGSTDTQYF.

The rearrangement joins TRBV3-1 (or the pseudogene TRBV3-2) to TRBJ2-3; no firm D call. This CDR3 is 16 amino acids long. Deletions cut 2 bases from V and 4 bases from J, with 16 bases between. The germline V gene has CDR1 LGHDT and CDR2 YNNKEL (reference sequence). CDR3 region: CASSQSTPNGADTQYF. CDR3 DNA: TGTGCCAGCAGCCAATCGACGCCGAACGGCGCAGATACGCAGTATTTT.

V is TRBV19 and J is TRBJ2-7, with a weak D call TRBD1 (6 bases). The CDR3 length is 15 residues. With 2 bases removed from V and 2 bases from J, the gap between germline ends came to 13 bases. Germline assignment: CDR1 LNHDA and CDR2 SQIVND (reference sequence). CDR3 protein: CASSISFEGAYEQYF. DNA of the CDR3: TGTGCCAGTAGTATATCGTTCGAGGGGGCCTACGAGCAGTACTTC.

The rearrangement links TRBV25-1 to TRBJ1-2; 8 bases align to TRBD1. After removal of 1 base from V and 5 bases from J, the junction contained 3 bases not matched to a gene. From germline, CDR1 is MGHDK and CDR2 SYGVNS. This CDR3 comprises 14 residues. CDR3 sequence: CASSESRQGYGYTF. The CDR3 nucleotides read TGTGCCAGCAGTGAATCGAGACAGGGGTATGGCTACACCTTC.

V and J are TRBV6-2 or TRBV6-3 and TRBJ2-5; 10 nucleotides line up with TRBD2. CDR3 length: 14 amino acids. Germline trimming cut 6 bases from V and 7 bases from J; bases unmatched to any gene: 8. CDR1 and CDR2 from the germline V gene are MNHEY and SVGEGT. CDR3 in DNA: TGTGCCAGCAGCCGCAGCGGGGGGGGACGGACCCAGTACTTC. Protein sequence: CASSRSGGGRTQYF.